One and the same sample provided the 3 T cell receptor beta chains below, sequenced in a study of chemoradiotherapy in HPV16-positive cancers. The repertoire was sequenced with immunoSEQ multiplex PCR; TCRdb's copy has only in-frame clones and lacks some. The sample includes over 10,000 clones, roughly 64% of them seen just once. This specimen was collected from a patient who underwent chemoradiotherapy. These receptors came from a human donor with HPV-associated anogenital cancer.

The rearrangement links TRBV19 to TRBJ2-2; 7 bases align to TRBD1. The V and J ends lost 5 bases and 4 bases, in that order; junction bases with no gene match: 10. Germline V lookup: CDR1 LNHDA, CDR2 SQIVND (reference sequence). This CDR3 is built from 16 residues. The CDR3 sequence is CASSLRTGYITGELFF. The CDR3 DNA is TGTGCCAGTAGTCTCCGGACAGGATATATCACCGGGGAGCTGTTTTTT.

The CDR3 DNA reads as TGTGCCAGCAGCCCCCCAGCCGACTCTGGAAACACCATATATTTT. Translated: CASSPPADSGNTIYF. The chain combines TRBV9 with TRBJ1-3; no clear D gene. Germline V gene lookup returns CDR1 SGDLS and CDR2 YYNGEE. Trimming pared 4 bases from V and 0 bases from J, leaving 11 bases between. CDR3 length: 15 residues. The whole variable domain, remainder taken from reference TRBV9 and TRBJ1-3, is DSGVTQTPKHLITATGQRVTLRCSPRSGDLSVYWYQQSLDQGLQFLIQYYNGEERAKGNILERFSAQQFPDLHSELNLSSLELGDSALYFCASSPPADSGNTIYFGEGSWLTVV.

This clone was detected only a few times. The chain joins TRBV6-5 to TRBJ1-5; D is unresolved. From germline, CDR1 is MNHEY and CDR2 SVGAGI. Trimming left V 2 bases short and J 2 bases short, with 10 bases between. There are 15 residues in the CDR3. In DNA, the CDR3 is TGTGCCAGCAGTTACGCGAGGTCTGGCAATCAGCCCCAGCATTTT. Amino acid sequence: CASSYARSGNQPQHF.